This T cell receptor beta chain is drawn from a study of T cells after yellow fever vaccination. Remarks on this clonotype: The antigen is undetermined.

Points from the study as a whole: A large majority of primary-vaccination clones showed up again after the booster (around 95% CD4, around 85% CD8). Overall, a small share of clonotypes was seen in both CD4 and CD8 compartments. The secondary response showed a weaker magnitude and a faster peak, day 5 versus 15.

The CDR3 runs to 15 residues. V shed 4 bases, J shed 6 bases, and the junction held 6 bases outside the gene matches. Germline V CDR1 and CDR2: KGHDR, SFDVKD. It was through 5'RACE template switching that TCR cDNA was made, with a universal primer site and UMIs added. In TCRdb, the 5' RACE reads were re-called with MiXCR into one record per CDR3 protein. The sample carries 250,000 to 400,000 distinct CDR3 sequences, about 4.5% recorded once. The sample was PBMCs, taken 15 days after the yellow fever booster vaccination. The source of this sequence is a man younger than 35 who received the YFV17D yellow fever vaccine. The chain is built from TRBV24-1 and TRBJ2-1; 9 positions match TRBD1. The CDR3 DNA reads as TGTGCCACCAGTGACCCCGGGACAGGGACCAATGAGCAGTTCTTC. This encodes CATSDPGTGTNEQFF.